Listed here is a single TCR beta chain. This record comes from a study of blood T cell repertoires in COVID-19. This table comes from immunoSEQ multiplex PCR, and its TCRdb copy is limited to in-frame clones, with some not included. Of about 110,000 clones listed, 80% to 90% were seen once; the top ten hold under 3%. V shed 1 base, J shed 0 bases, and the junction held 7 bases outside the gene matches. The CDR3 contains 17 residues. Germline CDR1 MGHRA, CDR2 YSYEKL. Material for sequencing was peripheral blood. This rearrangement joins TRBV4-1 to TRBJ1-1; TRBD1 matches at 8 bases. This sequence was found in a human donor in a cohort sampled during active COVID-19. The DNA for the CDR3 is TGCGCCAGCAGCCAAGGGGTGTCAGGGGGCTTGAACACTGAAGCTTTCTTT. Protein sequence: CASSQGVSGGLNTEAFF.